Listed below are T cell receptor beta chains from one sample, sequenced in a study of T cells in Graves' hyperthyroidism and ophthalmopathy. From the multiplex PCR reads, TCRdb called clonotypes with MiXCR, one entry per CDR3 protein. This sample has approximately 690,000 distinct CDR3 sequences, with more than 12% found just once. The specimen was blood. Receptors were obtained from a woman aged 50 to 60 with Graves' ophthalmopathy. CDR3s include the opening cysteine and the closing phenylalanine or tryptophan. The order of the fields is clone size, D gene, V gene, J gene, CDR3 length, CDR3 DNA, CDR3 protein. A D gene is named only where the DNA matches it firmly. Clone size is shown for a subset of rows, as once, few, many or a class of expanded clone.

size: .
D: TRBD1
V: TRBV5-8
J: TRBJ1-4
length: 15
DNA: TGTGCCAGCAGCACATCCGGGACAGAGTATGAAAAACTGTTTTTT
CDR3: CASSTSGTEYEKLFF

size: .
D: .
V: TRBV19
J: TRBJ2-1
length: 12
DNA: TGTGCCAGTAGGATGAGGGGAGGTGAGCAGTTCTTC
CDR3: CASRMRGGEQFF

size: many
D: TRBD2
V: TRBV7-9
J: TRBJ2-4
length: 15
DNA: TGTGCCAGCAGCTTAGCAGGGCGGGGGTCGAACATTCAGTACTTC
CDR3: CASSLAGRGSNIQYF

size: many
D: .
V: TRBV11-2
J: TRBJ1-1
length: 15
DNA: TGTGCCAGCAGCCCGCCGGCAGTTATTGGAACTGAAGCTTTCTTT
CDR3: CASSPPAVIGTEAFF

size: many
D: TRBD2
V: TRBV7-8
J: TRBJ2-3
length: 15
DNA: TGTGCCAGCCCCCCTAGCGGGAGGGCAACAGATACGCAGTATTTT
CDR3: CASPPSGRATDTQYF

size: few
D: TRBD1
V: TRBV7-9
J: TRBJ2-2
length: 15
DNA: TGTGCCAGCAGCTCTCAGGGACAGGGCTCCGGGGAGCTGTTTTTT
CDR3: CASSSQGQGSGELFF

size: many
D: TRBD2
V: TRBV6-1
J: TRBJ2-1
length: 16
DNA: TGTGCCAGCAGTGTACTAGCGAAGATCTCCTACAATGAGCAGTTCTTC
CDR3: CASSVLAKISYNEQFF

size: few
D: TRBD2
V: TRBV5-4
J: TRBJ2-7
length: 16
DNA: TGTGCCAGCAGCCCCCCGGCCGGGACTAGCGCCTACGAGCAGTACTTC
CDR3: CASSPPAGTSAYEQYF

size: many
D: .
V: TRBV6-1
J: TRBJ1-1
length: 14
DNA: TGTGCCAGCAGTGATCAGGGCCGGAACACTGAAGCTTTCTTT
CDR3: CASSDQGRNTEAFF

size: .
D: .
V: TRBV29-1
J: TRBJ2-7
length: 12
DNA: TGCAGCGTCGGCAGGGAGTATGGGGAGCAGTACTTC
CDR3: CSVGREYGEQYF